What follows are 14 T cell receptor beta chains derived from one specimen sequenced in a study of T cell responses to AZD1222 COVID-19 vaccine. The table came from immunoSEQ multiplex PCR; TCRdb's copy has only in-frame clones and leaves some out. The table includes approximately 150,000 clones, 89% detected once. Here the sequenced sample was peripheral blood, taken on day 0 of AZD1222 vaccination. The receptors derive from an adult in good health.

The chain has TRBV3-1 (or the pseudogene TRBV3-2) and TRBJ1-2; tentatively, D is TRBD1 (5 bases). V was clipped by 1 base and J by 5 bases, with 17 bases between them. The CDR3 length is 16 residues. The V gene's germline CDR1 is LGHDT and CDR2 YNNKEL (reference sequence). In nucleotides, the CDR3 is TGTGCCAGCAGCCAAGTTTTGGGTACTCAGGGATATGGCTACACCTTC. Translated, it gives CASSQVLGTQGYGYTF.

This clone was seen once. This chain joins TRBV7-2 and TRBJ1-2; weak D call: TRBD1 (6 bases). The CDR3 spans 16 residues. The germline V gene encodes CDR1 SGHTA and CDR2 FQGNSA. V lost 1 base, J lost 3 bases, and 15 bases lay in between. CDR3 in amino acids: CASSLDGGGRDYGYTF. DNA for the CDR3: TGTGCCAGCAGCTTAGATGGAGGGGGAAGGGACTATGGCTACACCTTC.

The V and J genes are TRBV19 and TRBJ2-2; the D call may be TRBD1 or TRBD2 (5 bases each). Germline V CDR1 and CDR2: LNHDA, SQIVND (reference sequence). The CDR3 covers 17 residues. V lost 3 bases and J lost 1, with 15 bases in between. CDR3: CASSISLRGRNTGELFF. In nucleotides, the CDR3 is TGTGCCAGTAGTATCAGCCTCCGGGGACGGAACACCGGGGAGCTGTTTTTT. Full variable domain (remainder filled in from reference TRBV19 and TRBJ2-2): DGGITQSPKYLFRKEGQNVTLSCEQNLNHDAMYWYRQDPGQGLRLIYYSQIVNDFQKGDIAEGYSVSREKKESFPLTVTSAQKNPTAFYLCASSISLRGRNTGELFFGEGSRLTVL.

The V call is TRBV5-1, the J call TRBJ1-3, with D hard to call. Trimming cost V 5 bases and J 3 bases, with 9 bases left between them. The CDR3 extends over 13 amino acids. Germline assignment: CDR1 SGHRS and CDR2 YFSETQ. CDR3 nucleotide sequence: TGCGCCAGCAGAGAGGTGAATGGAAACACCATATATTTT. Translating it yields CASREVNGNTIYF.

The chain's CDR3 is CASLGQGDEQFF. The CDR3 DNA reads TGTGCCAGCTTGGGACAGGGGGATGAGCAGTTCTTC. The rearrangement joins TRBV19 to TRBJ2-1, with 11 bases aligning to TRBD1. Germline CDR1 reads LNHDA; CDR2 reads SQIVND (reference sequence). The length of the CDR3 is 12 residues. J gave up 8 bases and V 9 bases, and 3 bases lay outside the gene matches.

The rearrangement joins TRBV6-1 to TRBJ2-6, with D unclear. The CDR3 is made up of 16 amino acids. Trimming took off 2 bases at V and 0 bases at J, with 8 bases between the two ends. Germline V gives CDR1 MNHNS, CDR2 SASEGT. The CDR3 DNA is TGTGCCAGCAGTGAAAGGGTATCCTCTGGGGCCAACGTCCTGACTTTC. Amino acids: CASSERVSSGANVLTF.

CDR3 nucleotide sequence: TGTGCCAGCAGGCGACTAGCGGGGGGTGAGACCCAGTACTTC. Translation gives CASRRLAGGETQYF. The chain joins TRBV5-4 to TRBJ2-5; TRBD2 matches at 13 bases. The CDR3 sequence is 14 residues long. J lost 5 bases, V lost 5 bases, and 3 bases had no gene match. Germline values: CDR1 SGHNT, CDR2 YYREEE (reference sequence).

The gene calls are TRBV14 and TRBJ2-2; D remains unclear. The CDR3 runs to 16 residues. Germline-derived CDR1 and CDR2 are SGHDN and FVKESK. The ends were cut back, 0 bases at V and 3 bases at J, with 11 bases in the middle. Here the CDR3 DNA reads TGTGCCAGCAGCCAAGAAGGTCTCCCTTACACCGGGGAGCTGTTTTTT. Amino acid sequence: CASSQEGLPYTGELFF.

This clone was recorded only once. The V and J genes are TRBV24-1 and TRBJ2-1; TRBD1 might be the D (6 bases). Trimming stripped 4 bases from V and 10 bases from J, with 10 bases between. Germline lookup yields CDR1 KGHDR and CDR2 SFDVKD. CDR3 size: 12 residues. The DNA of the CDR3 is TGTGCCACCAGTGACACTGACAGGGAGCAGTTCTTC. Translating it yields CATSDTDREQFF.

This chain's CDR3 is CASRGDSSNQPQHF. The CDR3 DNA sequence: TGTGCCAGCAGGGGGGACAGCAGCAATCAGCCCCAGCATTTT. The rearrangement joins TRBV28 to TRBJ1-5; 7 bases line up with TRBD1. CDR3 size: 14 residues. Trimming cost V 6 bases and J 1 base; bases outside gene matches: 3. Germline-derived CDR1 and CDR2 are MDHEN and SYDVKM.

The chain links TRBV19 to TRBJ1-1; perhaps TRBD1 as D (5 bases). The length of the CDR3 is 16 residues. Trimming removed 6 bases at V and 4 bases at J, with 21 bases between. The germline CDR1 and CDR2 sequences are LNHDA and SQIVND (reference sequence). CDR3: CASSERERGGGTEAFF. The CDR3 DNA is TGTGCCAGTAGCGAAAGGGAGAGGGGTGGTGGCACTGAAGCTTTCTTT.

The chain joins TRBV5-1 to TRBJ2-5; 9 bases map to TRBD2. The V and J ends lost 2 bases and 5 bases, in that order; junction bases with no gene match: 13. Per the germline V gene, CDR1 is SGHRS and CDR2 is YFSETQ. This CDR3 is built from 17 residues. CDR3 loop: CASSLMRGRGRTETQYF. Here the CDR3 DNA reads TGCGCCAGCAGCTTAATGCGCGGGAGGGGTCGGACTGAGACCCAGTACTTC. The full variable domain, with the rest looked up from reference TRBV5-1 and TRBJ2-5, is KAGVTQTPRYLIKTRGQQVTLSCSPISGHRSVSWYQQTPGQGLQFLFEYFSETQRNKGNFPGRFSGRQFSNSRSEMNVSTLELGDSALYLCASSLMRGRGRTETQYFGPGTRLLVL.

The chain combines TRBV5-4 with TRBJ2-7, with 7 bases that match TRBD1. Germline V gene data show CDR1 as SGHNT and CDR2 as YYREEE (reference sequence). The trim removed 4 bases at V and 5 bases at J, leaving 12 bases unmatched. This CDR3 comprises 15 residues. CDR3 region: CASSPHPRGTDEQYF. Written as DNA, the CDR3 is TGTGCCAGCAGCCCCCACCCCAGGGGGACAGACGAGCAGTACTTC. The complete variable domain, with remaining parts taken from reference TRBV5-4 and TRBJ2-7, reads ETGVTQSPTHLIKTRGQQVTLRCSSQSGHNTVSWYQQALGQGPQFIFQYYREEENGRGNFPPRFSGLQFPNYSSELNVNALELDDSALYLCASSPHPRGTDEQYFGPGTRLTVT.

The V call is TRBV4-1, the J call TRBJ2-5, with D tentatively TRBD2 (5 bases). V was trimmed by 2 bases and J by 1 base, leaving 8 bases between them. The CDR3 contains 14 residues. The germline V gene encodes CDR1 MGHRA and CDR2 YSYEKL. Here the CDR3 DNA reads TGCGCCAGCAGCCAATATGGGAGCCAAGAGACCCAGTACTTC. The encoded protein is CASSQYGSQETQYF.